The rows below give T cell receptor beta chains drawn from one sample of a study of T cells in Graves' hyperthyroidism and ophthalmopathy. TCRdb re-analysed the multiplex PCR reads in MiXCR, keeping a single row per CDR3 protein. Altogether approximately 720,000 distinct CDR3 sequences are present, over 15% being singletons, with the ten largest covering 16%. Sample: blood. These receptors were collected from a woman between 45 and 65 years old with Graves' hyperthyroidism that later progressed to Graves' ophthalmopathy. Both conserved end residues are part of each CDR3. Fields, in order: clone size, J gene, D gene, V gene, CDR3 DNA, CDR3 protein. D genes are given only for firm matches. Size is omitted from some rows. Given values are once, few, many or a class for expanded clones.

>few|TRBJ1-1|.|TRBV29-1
TGCAGCGTTGAAGAGTCACGATTTGAAGCTTTCTTT
CSVEESRFEAFF
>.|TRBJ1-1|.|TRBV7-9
TGTGCCACCAACATTCCGAACCAACAGGAGAACACTGAAGCTTTCTTT
CATNIPNQQENTEAFF
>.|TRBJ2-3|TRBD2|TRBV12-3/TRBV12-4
TGTGCCAGCAGTTCGAATGGACTAGCGGGGGGCACAGATACGCAGTATTTT
CASSSNGLAGGTDTQYF
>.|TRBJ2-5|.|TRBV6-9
TGTGCCAGCAGTTATGGGCAGGGTCTAGAGACCCAGTGCTTC
CASSYGQGLETQCF
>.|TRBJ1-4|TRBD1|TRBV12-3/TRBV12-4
TGTGCCAGCAATTCCGCAGGACAGGGGTATGAAAAACTGTTTTTT
CASNSAGQGYEKLFF
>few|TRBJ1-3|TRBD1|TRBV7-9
TGTGCCAGCAGAGCAGGGGGCGATTCCTCTGGAAACACCATATATTTT
CASRAGGDSSGNTIYF
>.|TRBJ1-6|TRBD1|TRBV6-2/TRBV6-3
TGTGCCAGCGGTTACGACTTGACAGGGAATTCACCCCTCCACTTT
CASGYDLTGNSPLHF
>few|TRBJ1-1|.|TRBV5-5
TGTGCCAGCAGCTTGGAGCAGGGGTCCCTGAACACTGAAGCTTTCTTT
CASSLEQGSLNTEAFF
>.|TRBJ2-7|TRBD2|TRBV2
TGTGCCAGCAGTGGAGACCCGGGACTAGCGGAAAAACCCTACGAGCAGTACTTC
CASSGDPGLAEKPYEQYF
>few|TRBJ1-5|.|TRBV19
TGTGCCAGTCAGCAGGCTCGCAATCAGCCCCAGCATTTT
CASQQARNQPQHF
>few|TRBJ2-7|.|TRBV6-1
TGTGCCAGCAGTTTCTATGGGGAGTGGGGAACTCGGGAGCAGTACTTC
CASSFYGEWGTREQYF
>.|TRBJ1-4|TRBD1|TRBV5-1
TGCGCCAGCAGCCGGGACAGGGAGGATCAAGAAAAACTGTTTTTT
CASSRDREDQEKLFF
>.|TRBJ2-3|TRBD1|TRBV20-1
TGCAGTGCTAGACCCCACAGGGGCCCAGAGATGGCGCAGTATTTT
CSARPHRGPEMAQYF
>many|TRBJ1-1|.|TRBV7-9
TGTGCCAGCAGCTTAGTACCCAGGGTGAACACTGAAGCTTTCTTT
CASSLVPRVNTEAFF
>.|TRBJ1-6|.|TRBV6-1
TGTGCCAGCACCTCAAGTAATTCACCCCTCCACTTT
CASTSSNSPLHF
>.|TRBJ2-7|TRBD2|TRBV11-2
TGTGCCAGCAGCTTAGTTGGGACTAGCGGGGGCCTGAGCTCCTACGAGCAGTACTTC
CASSLVGTSGGLSSYEQYF
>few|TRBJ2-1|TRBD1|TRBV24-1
TGTGCCACCAGTGATTCTGGACAGGGGGGAGTCTACAATGAGCAGTTCTTC
CATSDSGQGGVYNEQFF
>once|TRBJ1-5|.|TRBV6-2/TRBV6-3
TGTGCCAGCAGCCGGAGGAGCAATCAGCCCCAGCATTTT
CASSRRSNQPQHF
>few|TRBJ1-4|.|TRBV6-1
TGTGCCAGCAGGATAATGGGAGGACATGAAAAACTGTTTTTT
CASRIMGGHEKLFF